The present T cell receptor beta chain was sequenced within a study of post-analysis software for immune sequencing data. Study-wide results and caveats: Samples from a shared batch, those prepared together, strongly co-clustered by F measure. Controls significantly exceeded multiple sclerosis patients in normalized Chao1 diversity. Comparison of patients with controls showed 4 to 6 TRBV segments more frequent in patients, TRBV5-6, TRBV5-1 and TRBV20-1 among them.

Tagging with unique molecular identifiers was a feature of the TCR beta cDNA libraries. Input amounts of roughly 0.85 to 10 million T cells were used. These gave 500,000 or so cDNA molecules, so each molecule approximated one T cell. TCRdb called the PCR reads again in MiXCR, with one record for every CDR3 protein. Among hundreds of thousands of distinct CDR3 sequences listed, approximately 30% were seen once. In the case of this clonotype: The antigen is not known.

Trimming took 3 bases from V and 5 from J, leaving 12 bases between them. From germline, CDR1 is SGHRS and CDR2 YFSETQ. This CDR3 has 15 residues. This chain connects TRBV5-1 to TRBJ1-6; D unclear. Sequencing was performed on blood. The receptor was derived from a girl between 5 and 17 years old with multiple sclerosis. CDR3 in amino acids: CASSSRTQNNSPLHF. CDR3 nucleotide sequence: TGCGCCAGCAGCTCTCGTACACAGAATAATTCACCCCTCCACTTT.